This TCR beta chain was profiled in a study of blood T cell repertoires in COVID-19. Overall study context: Italy, Spain and the United States were the sources of the convalescent and acute COVID-19 samples. T cells, B-cell-depleted T cells, or PBMCs supplied cDNA or gDNA.

Authors' methods: The authors estimated nucleated cell counts from reference gene primer amplification. Assay: immunoSEQ multiplex PCR; the TCRdb copy retains only in-frame clones and omits some. V and J calls and clone size are copied from that table; D and trimming were computed from the DNA. The sample has 85,000 to 120,000 clones; about 88% are singletons. The germline V and J ends were trimmed by 3 bases and 6 bases, with 11 bases remaining between them. The CDR3 is 13 amino acids. Sequenced material: peripheral blood. The J gene is TRBJ1-1, the V gene TRBV12-3 or TRBV12-4, with unresolved D. This sequence was found in a man aged 50 to 60 with active or convalescent COVID-19. CDR3 amino acids: CASSLGGSPEAFF. As DNA, the CDR3 is TGTGCCAGCAGTTTGGGAGGGTCCCCTGAAGCTTTCTTT.